This TCR beta chain came from a study of cytomegalovirus exposure and HLA in healthy donors. Findings of the study overall: Across donors, presence/absence analyses took sequencing depth to be roughly uniform.

The CDR3 runs 15 residues. Between the trimmed V and J ends, which lost 2 bases and 1 base, there was a span of 10 bases. Remarks on this clone: No antigen is known for it.

With 60 Vbeta and 13 Jbeta primers, the PCR was carried out. Measured with immunoSEQ multiplex PCR; TCRdb has only the in-frame clones, and not every one. The profile shows some 150,000 clones, less than 85% of them singletons. The clonotype comes from an older woman in good health and CMV-seropositive. Source material: PBMCs. The V gene is TRBV5-3, the J gene TRBJ2-1, with D possibly being TRBD2 (5 bases). TRBV5-3 is classed as an ORF, of uncertain function. The CDR3 region has the DNA TGTGCCAGAAGCTTTCGACGGGGTTCCTACAATGAGCAGTTCTTC. Translation: CARSFRRGSYNEQFF.